These T cell receptor beta chains were read from a single sample in a study of blood T cell repertoires in COVID-19. Generated by immunoSEQ multiplex PCR, the TCRdb table keeps only in-frame clones and is missing some. The table shows roughly 300,000 clones, with 87% occurring only once. Sequencing used peripheral blood. These receptors all stem from a woman between 45 and 60 years old who had recovered from COVID-19. Each CDR3 is given with its conserved first and last residue. D genes are given only for firm matches. Clone size appears in some rows only: once, few, many, or a class for an expanded clone.

>NA|TRBV11-2|TRBJ2-7|NA
CASSLWYSNSYEQYF
TGTGCCAGCAGCTTATGGTACAGTAACTCCTACGAGCAGTACTTC
>NA|TRBV6-2/TRBV6-3|TRBJ2-1|NA
CASSRTSLEAEQFF
TGTGCCAGCAGCCGCACCTCGCTAGAGGCTGAGCAGTTCTTC
>NA|TRBV4-1|TRBJ2-7|TRBD1
CASSQVPGTGLEQYF
TGCGCCAGCAGCCAGGTTCCCGGGACAGGGCTCGAGCAGTACTTC
>NA|TRBV5-5|TRBJ2-3|TRBD2
CASSLLAGGTDTQYF
TGTGCCAGCAGCTTACTAGCGGGAGGCACAGATACGCAGTATTTT
>NA|TRBV6-5|TRBJ1-5|NA
CARTGTFQPQHF
TGTGCCAGAACCGGGACATTTCAGCCCCAGCATTTT
>NA|TRBV18|TRBJ2-7|NA
CASSPLGLPSDEQYF
TGTGCCAGCTCACCTCTTGGGCTGCCCTCGGACGAGCAGTACTTC
>NA|TRBV12-3/TRBV12-4|TRBJ2-7|NA
CASSPVTGEQYF
TGTGCCAGCAGCCCCGTAACGGGCGAGCAGTACTTC
>NA|TRBV4-3|TRBJ1-4|TRBD1
CASSQDGRGIEKLFF
TGCGCCAGCAGCCAAGACGGCAGGGGGATTGAAAAACTGTTTTTT
>NA|TRBV4-1|TRBJ1-4|TRBD1
CASSQVEQGKLFF
TGCGCCAGCAGCCAAGTCGAACAGGGGAAACTGTTTTTT
>NA|TRBV7-2|TRBJ2-7|TRBD1
CASRRQGYEQYF
TGTGCCAGCAGAAGACAGGGGTACGAGCAGTACTTC
>once|TRBV7-9|TRBJ2-2|NA
CASSSVGLADSTGELFF
TGTGCCAGCAGTTCCGTTGGGCTAGCGGACAGCACCGGGGAGCTGTTTTTT
>NA|TRBV19|TRBJ2-2|TRBD2
CASSPGRAGELFF
TGTGCCAGTAGTCCGGGGAGGGCCGGGGAGCTGTTTTTT
>NA|TRBV4-3|TRBJ1-2|NA
CASSQGGNYGYTF
TGCGCCAGCAGCCAAGGCGGAAACTATGGCTACACCTTC
>NA|TRBV6-1|TRBJ2-1|TRBD2
CASSEFGGSGNEQFF
TGTGCCAGCAGTGAATTCGGCGGGAGCGGGAATGAGCAGTTCTTC
>NA|TRBV9|TRBJ2-5|NA
CASSVQGTETQYF
TGTGCCAGCAGCGTTCAGGGGACGGAGACCCAGTACTTC
>once|TRBV19|TRBJ1-5|NA
CASSIVPPKSAQHF
TGTGCCAGTAGTATAGTTCCTCCCAAGTCGGCCCAGCATTTT
>NA|TRBV5-1|TRBJ1-1|NA
CASSQDWGRAEAFF
TGCGCCAGCAGTCAGGATTGGGGCCGAGCTGAAGCTTTCTTT
>NA|TRBV7-2|TRBJ2-2|NA
CASSLALGSIGELFF
TGTGCCAGCAGCTTAGCGCTTGGCAGTATCGGGGAGCTGTTTTTT
>NA|TRBV7-2|TRBJ2-6|NA
CASSPRAAGANVLTF
TGTGCCAGCAGCCCCAGGGCGGCGGGGGCCAACGTCCTGACTTTC
>NA|TRBV27|TRBJ2-3|TRBD2
CASKTSGATDTQYF
TGTGCCAGCAAGACTAGCGGGGCAACAGATACGCAGTATTTT
>NA|TRBV5-1|TRBJ2-5|TRBD1
CASSLVTGDETQYF
TGCGCCAGCAGCTTGGTAACAGGGGATGAGACCCAGTACTTC
>NA|TRBV7-6|TRBJ2-5|NA
CASSLGIGVGVTQYF
TGTGCCAGCAGCTTAGGTATAGGGGTAGGAGTGACCCAGTACTTC
>NA|TRBV19|TRBJ1-6|TRBD1
CAAQGSSYNSPLHF
TGTGCGGCACAGGGGAGCTCCTATAATTCACCCCTCCACTTT
>NA|TRBV7-9|TRBJ2-2|TRBD2
CASSSVAGGTGELFF
TGTGCCAGCAGCTCCGTAGCGGGAGGCACCGGGGAGCTGTTTTTT
>NA|TRBV28|TRBJ1-4|TRBD1
CASSLDMGRGLFF
TGTGCCAGCAGTTTGGATATGGGCAGGGGGCTGTTTTTT
>NA|TRBV6-2/TRBV6-3|TRBJ1-5|NA
CASSYSEEQPQHF
TGTGCCAGCAGTTACTCGGAGGAACAGCCCCAGCATTTT
>NA|TRBV27|TRBJ2-4|TRBD1
CASSYEPGQWLAKNIQYF
TGTGCCAGCAGTTACGAACCGGGACAGTGGTTAGCCAAAAACATTCAGTACTTC
>NA|TRBV19|TRBJ2-3|TRBD2
CASSKRAGGLTDTQYF
TGTGCCAGTAGTAAACGAGCGGGGGGGCTCACGGATACGCAGTATTTT